This T cell receptor (beta chain) was retrieved from a study of T cell repertoires in cytomegalovirus infection (dated 2019 in TCRdb). A note on the overall study: Peptide stimulations targeted recently identified HLA-C-restricted CMV epitopes, whose presentation resists viral immunomodulation, together with well-studied HLA-B-restricted epitopes. Because public TCR beta signatures pointed to carriage of CMV infection together with the matching HLA type, the HLA type of each donor mattered for the analysis.

The V and J ends are trimmed by 2 bases and 1 base, leaving 12 bases between them. Based on the germline V gene, the CDR1 and CDR2 sequences are SGHTA and FQGNSA. Including the terminal cysteine and phenylalanine, the CDR3 comprises 16 residues. Of the read, only the CDR3 DNA is kept; its 48 bases are in frame from base 1. What the treatment or condition label conveys for this sample: in vitro stimulation with specific CMV peptide epitopes to enrich CMV-specific T cells. The reads were generated on an Illumina HiSeq 1500. TCRdb reworked the public reads: Q25 trimming with fastp, MiXCR clone assembly, productive beta chains retained. Rows matching on CDR3 protein sequence are summarized as one entry with the most common DNA and genes. Across this sample there are about 340,000 distinct CDR3 sequences, with almost 30% seen only once. Of the sample, around 20% is held by the ten largest clones. This clonotype was counted only a few times. Its antigen specificity is not known. Per-base quality was not reported, and no clone a single base away is much larger than it.

Points the paper makes about the study in general: The ex vivo response was dominated by HLA-C-restricted CMV-specific TCR beta clonotypes, which also provided the single most frequent clonotype in two of eight donors. Carriers of CMV infection plus the relevant HLA type were discriminated by the cumulative frequency of public TCR beta family members in the study cohort and in an independent roughly 320-donor cohort.

The clonotype originates from a human donor in good health (CMV status not recorded). Some clones in this sample may be carry-over from other donors' samples. Here the sequenced sample was cultured PBMCs, taken from culture after CMV antigen stimulation. The rearrangement combines TRBV7-2 with TRBJ1-3; no confident D gene assignment can be made. At the DNA level, the sequence is TGTGCCAGCAGCTTAATAGGACGGACGTCTGGAAACACCATATATTTT. It specifies CASSLIGRTSGNTIYF. With the portions outside the CDR3 filled from the reference TRBV7-2 and TRBJ1-3 genes, the complete variable region becomes GAGVSQSPSNKVTEKGKDVELRCDPISGHTALYWYRQSLGQGLEFLIYFQGNSAPDKSGLPSDRFSAERTGGSVSTLTIQRTQQEDSAVYLCASSLIGRTSGNTIYFGEGSWLTVV.